This is a list of T cell receptor beta chains from one sample in a study of blood T cell repertoires in COVID-19. Assay used: immunoSEQ multiplex PCR; TCRdb lists only in-frame clones, some missing. The table lists some 99,000 clones, more than 65% of them singletons. Sequencing was done on a sample of peripheral blood. These receptor sequences come from an elderly woman with acute or convalescent COVID-19. The CDR3 runs from the conserved cysteine through the conserved F or W. D genes are given only for firm matches. A row's size may be missing; if present it is once, few, many or a size class.

>TRBJ1-1|-|TRBV11-2|TRBD1
CASSLRQGRSAEAFF
TGTGCCAGCAGCTTGAGACAGGGTCGGTCGGCTGAAGCTTTCTTT
>TRBJ2-2|-|TRBV2|-
CASRATEFNTGELFF
TGTGCCAGCAGAGCCACAGAATTTAACACCGGGGAGCTGTTTTTT
>TRBJ1-3|-|TRBV5-1|-
CASSLGAPSGNTIYF
TGCGCCAGCAGCTTGGGAGCTCCCTCTGGAAACACCATATATTTT
>TRBJ1-2|-|TRBV3-1/TRBV3-2|-
CASSQETAYGYTF
TGTGCCAGCAGCCAAGAGACAGCCTATGGCTACACCTTC
>TRBJ2-3|-|TRBV27|-
CASSGGGPAQYF
TGTGCCAGCAGCGGGGGAGGTCCAGCGCAGTATTTT
>TRBJ2-1|-|TRBV11-2|-
CASSLPGAPEQFF
TGTGCCAGCAGCTTACCAGGTGCCCCCGAGCAGTTCTTC
>TRBJ1-1|few|TRBV27|-
CASSPAASNTEAFF
TGTGCCAGCAGCCCCGCTGCGTCGAACACTGAAGCTTTCTTT
>TRBJ2-1|-|TRBV5-6|-
CASIIQGTQQFF
TGTGCCAGCATCATCCAGGGGACGCAGCAGTTCTTC
>TRBJ2-2|-|TRBV5-1|TRBD1
CASSYGQGGGELFF
TGCGCCAGCAGCTACGGACAGGGAGGCGGGGAGCTGTTTTTT
>TRBJ1-2|-|TRBV3-1/TRBV3-2|TRBD1
CASSRRQGTGYTF
TGTGCCAGCAGCCGCCGACAGGGAACCGGCTACACCTTC
>TRBJ2-7|-|TRBV4-1|-
CASSRIQGTGRNEQYF
TGCGCCAGCAGCCGGATTCAGGGGACGGGACGGAACGAGCAGTACTTC
>TRBJ2-5|-|TRBV3-1/TRBV3-2|TRBD2
CASRLAGPRGETQYF
TGTGCCAGCAGACTAGCGGGGCCCAGGGGTGAGACCCAGTACTTC
>TRBJ1-5|once|TRBV6-5|-
CASSYSYTGNQPQHF
TGTGCCAGCAGTTACTCGTACACAGGCAATCAGCCCCAGCATTTT
>TRBJ1-2|-|TRBV6-5|TRBD1
CASSAGQANGYTF
TGTGCCAGCAGCGCGGGACAGGCAAATGGCTACACCTTC
>TRBJ2-2|-|TRBV5-1|TRBD1
CASSLQGRDTGELFF
TGCGCCAGCAGCTTACAGGGGCGTGACACCGGGGAGCTGTTTTTT
>TRBJ1-3|-|TRBV7-8|-
CASSRDPGQMNTIYF
TGTGCCAGCAGCCGAGACCCAGGGCAGATGAACACCATATATTTT
>TRBJ2-7|-|TRBV11-2|TRBD1
CASSSLGRRGQDEQYF
TGTGCCAGCAGCTCCCTAGGGCGGAGGGGACAGGATGAGCAGTACTTC
>TRBJ1-1|-|TRBV3-1/TRBV3-2|TRBD1
CASRDRGGTEAFF
TGTGCCAGCAGGGACAGGGGGGGCACTGAAGCTTTCTTT
>TRBJ1-4|-|TRBV5-6|-
CASSFLTGSNEKLFF
TGTGCCAGCAGCTTTCTGACAGGCTCTAATGAAAAACTGTTTTTT
>TRBJ2-5|-|TRBV11-3|TRBD2
CASSLGLAGTQETQYF
TGTGCCAGCAGCCTTGGACTAGCGGGGACCCAAGAGACCCAGTACTTC
>TRBJ2-1|-|TRBV11-2|-
CASQGYNEQFF
TGTGCCAGCCAGGGTTACAATGAGCAGTTCTTC
>TRBJ2-3|-|TRBV5-8|TRBD2
CASTHSGSGATDTQYF
TGTGCCAGCACCCACTCGGGGAGCGGGGCCACAGATACGCAGTATTTT
>TRBJ1-2|few|TRBV29-1|-
CSVGQADGYTF
TGCAGCGTTGGCCAGGCCGATGGCTACACCTTC
>TRBJ1-4|-|TRBV7-9|TRBD1
CASSPGQGIYEKLFF
TGTGCCAGCAGCCCCGGACAGGGGATATACGAAAAACTGTTTTTT
>TRBJ1-6|-|TRBV15|-
CATSRDRGDLHF
TGTGCCACCAGCAGAGACAGGGGAGACCTCCACTTT
>TRBJ1-2|few|TRBV5-1|TRBD1
CASSVNRGTNYGYTF
TGCGCCAGCAGCGTTAACAGGGGAACTAACTATGGCTACACCTTC
>TRBJ1-6|-|TRBV28|TRBD1
CASSPGTGGSRVSPLHF
TGTGCCAGCAGTCCCGGGACAGGGGGTTCAAGGGTTTCACCCCTCCACTTT
>TRBJ1-1|-|TRBV2|-
CASSVEGKNTEAFF
TGTGCCAGCAGTGTGGAGGGTAAGAACACTGAAGCTTTCTTT
>TRBJ1-4|-|TRBV7-2|-
CASSLAQGTGEKLFF
TGTGCCAGCAGCTTAGCGCAGGGGACGGGAGAAAAACTGTTTTTT
>TRBJ1-1|-|TRBV28|-
CASSFMQGEAFF
TGTGCCAGCAGTTTTATGCAGGGTGAGGCTTTCTTT
>TRBJ1-1|-|TRBV6-5|-
CASSTGLNTEAFF
TGTGCCAGCAGTACAGGGCTGAACACTGAAGCTTTCTTT
>TRBJ2-2|-|TRBV11-2|TRBD1
CASSLGRRQGAGELFF
TGTGCCAGCAGCTTAGGGAGGCGACAGGGTGCCGGGGAGCTGTTTTTT
>TRBJ2-3|-|TRBV19|TRBD2
CASTPTSGDWIGDTQYF
TGTGCCAGTACGCCGACTAGCGGGGATTGGATTGGAGATACGCAGTATTTT
>TRBJ2-1|-|TRBV11-2|TRBD2
CASSLSGGTYNEQFF
TGTGCCAGCAGCTTAAGCGGGGGAACCTACAATGAGCAGTTCTTC
>TRBJ2-3|-|TRBV28|TRBD2
CASSFQTSGGATDTQYF
TGTGCCAGCAGTTTCCAGACTAGCGGGGGGGCCACAGATACGCAGTATTTT
>TRBJ2-4|-|TRBV5-1|-
CASSLAEEGPIQYF
TGCGCCAGCAGCTTGGCCGAGGAGGGGCCCATTCAGTACTTC
>TRBJ2-7|-|TRBV7-2|TRBD2
CASSPVSGASYEQYF
TGTGCCAGCAGCCCCGTCAGCGGGGCCTCCTACGAGCAGTACTTC
>TRBJ1-2|once|TRBV28|TRBD1
CASSYGTDITF
TGTGCCAGCAGTTATGGGACAGATATAACCTTC
>TRBJ1-2|once|TRBV10-3|TRBD1
CAISPEQGEVAF
TGTGCCATCAGTCCAGAACAGGGGGAAGTAGCCTTC
>TRBJ1-5|-|TRBV29-1|-
CSAQVRAGSNQPQHF
TGCAGCGCCCAGGTGAGGGCGGGGTCCAATCAGCCCCAGCATTTT
>TRBJ2-7|-|TRBV5-1|-
CASSLAERGIYEQYF
TGCGCCAGCAGCTTGGCCGAAAGGGGGATCTACGAGCAGTACTTC
>TRBJ1-5|-|TRBV28|-
CASSSVRVVQPQHF
TGTGCCAGCAGTTCCGTACGGGTTGTTCAGCCCCAGCATTTT
>TRBJ1-2|-|TRBV18|-
CASSPQTGTYDGYTF
TGTGCCAGCTCACCGCAGACAGGAACTTATGATGGCTACACCTTC
>TRBJ1-5|few|TRBV5-6|-
CASSLYRARGQPQHF
TGTGCCAGCAGCTTATACCGGGCCCGGGGACAGCCCCAGCATTTT
>TRBJ1-5|-|TRBV27|-
CASSWDTHQPQHF
TGTGCCAGCAGTTGGGACACCCATCAGCCCCAGCATTTT
>TRBJ1-6|-|TRBV7-9|-
CASSSNTRSSYNSPLHF
TGTGCCAGCAGCTCAAACACCCGGAGCTCCTATAATTCACCCCTCCACTTT
>TRBJ1-3|-|TRBV3-1/TRBV3-2|-
CASSPSVNTIYF
TGTGCCAGCAGCCCCTCAGTGAACACCATATATTTT
>TRBJ1-4|once|TRBV7-9|-
CASSYRQGRDEKLFF
TGTGCCAGCAGTTACAGACAAGGTCGCGATGAAAAACTGTTTTTT
>TRBJ1-4|-|TRBV28|-
CASSLPGGSEKLFF
TGTGCCAGCAGTTTACCCGGGGGGAGCGAAAAACTGTTTTTT
>TRBJ1-6|-|TRBV19|-
CASAGLSGENSPLHF
TGTGCCAGTGCCGGACTGTCAGGTGAAAATTCACCCCTCCACTTT
>TRBJ1-6|-|TRBV27|TRBD1
CASSLGQGAGGRSPLHF
TGTGCCAGCAGTTTGGGACAGGGGGCGGGAGGTCGTTCACCCCTCCACTTT
>TRBJ2-1|-|TRBV10-1|-
CASSRPDRISYNEQFF
TGCGCCAGCAGTCGCCCTGACAGGATTTCCTACAATGAGCAGTTCTTC
>TRBJ1-2|-|TRBV18|-
CASSPPQEYGYTF
TGTGCCAGCTCACCACCGCAGGAATATGGCTACACCTTC
>TRBJ1-5|-|TRBV3-1/TRBV3-2|-
CASSQDTGCERQPQHF
TGTGCCAGCAGCCAAGATACAGGGTGCGAAAGACAGCCCCAGCATTTT
>TRBJ1-1|-|TRBV7-2|-
CASSLDVGQVNTEAFF
TGTGCCAGCAGCTTAGATGTGGGGCAGGTGAACACTGAAGCTTTCTTT